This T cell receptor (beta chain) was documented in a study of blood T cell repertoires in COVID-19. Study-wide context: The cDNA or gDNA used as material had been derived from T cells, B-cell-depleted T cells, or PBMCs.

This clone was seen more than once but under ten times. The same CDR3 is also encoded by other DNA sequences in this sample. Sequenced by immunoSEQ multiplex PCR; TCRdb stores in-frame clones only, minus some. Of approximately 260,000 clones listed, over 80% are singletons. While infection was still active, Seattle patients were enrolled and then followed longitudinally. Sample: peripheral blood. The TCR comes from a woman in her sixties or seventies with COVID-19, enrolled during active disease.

This CDR3 is CASSLGTSGRYEQFF. CDR3 DNA sequence: TGTGCCAGCAGCTTAGGGACTAGCGGGAGGTATGAGCAGTTCTTC. The chain joins TRBV11-2 to TRBJ2-1; 14 positions match TRBD2. Germline loops: CDR1 SGHAT, CDR2 FQNNGV. This CDR3 has 15 residues. With 1 base clipped from V and 8 bases from J, the junction kept 1 base outside the gene matches.